The T cell receptor (beta chain) under discussion was sequenced for a study of response to subunit inactivated influenza vaccine. TCRdb processed the RT-PCR reads anew with MiXCR; each CDR3 protein has one entry. The sample contains 700,000 to 800,000 distinct CDR3 sequences, 15% to 20% of which appear only once. This clonotype was counted a few times. The germline gives CDR1 SGHTA, CDR2 FQGNSA. The V end was cut by 1 base, the J end by 6 bases, with 7 bases between. This CDR3 comprises 13 residues. The specimen was PBMCs from blood, collected approximately 5 days after vaccination. The rearrangement links TRBV7-2 to TRBJ1-5; D uncertain. The TCR originated in a man aged 45 to 65 who received an inactivated influenza vaccine. The CDR3 region is CASSLEISQPQHF. Written as DNA, the CDR3 is TGTGCCAGCAGCTTAGAGATTAGTCAGCCCCAGCATTTT.